The clone carrying this T cell receptor beta chain showed up many times. The antigen is undetermined. TCRdb reprocessed the 5' RACE reads via MiXCR and lists one record per CDR3 protein. Seen here are more than 65,000 distinct CDR3 sequences, 4.5% to 7.5% observed once, and the top ten hold 2.2%. The data originate from a study of T cells after yellow fever vaccination. Study-level information: Where fractions had low cell numbers, libraries were prepared from them with the SMART-Seq v4 Ultra Low Input RNA kit. Findings of the study overall: A limited proportion of clonotypes was detected within both the CD4 and CD8 compartments.

The clonotype originates from a man aged 18 to 29 who received the YFV17D yellow fever vaccine. This material consisted of CD4+ T cells sorted from PBMCs, taken less than 16 days after the first yellow fever vaccination.

As DNA, the CDR3 is TGTGCCAGCAGTTTGATGAATGGCCCAAATCAGCCCCAGCATTTT. Amino acids: CASSLMNGPNQPQHF. The J gene is TRBJ1-5, the V gene TRBV6-5, with D uncertain. The CDR3 consists of 15 residues. Germline CDR1 is MNHEY and CDR2 is SVGAGI. With 4 bases removed from V and 4 bases from J, the gap between germline ends came to 14 bases.